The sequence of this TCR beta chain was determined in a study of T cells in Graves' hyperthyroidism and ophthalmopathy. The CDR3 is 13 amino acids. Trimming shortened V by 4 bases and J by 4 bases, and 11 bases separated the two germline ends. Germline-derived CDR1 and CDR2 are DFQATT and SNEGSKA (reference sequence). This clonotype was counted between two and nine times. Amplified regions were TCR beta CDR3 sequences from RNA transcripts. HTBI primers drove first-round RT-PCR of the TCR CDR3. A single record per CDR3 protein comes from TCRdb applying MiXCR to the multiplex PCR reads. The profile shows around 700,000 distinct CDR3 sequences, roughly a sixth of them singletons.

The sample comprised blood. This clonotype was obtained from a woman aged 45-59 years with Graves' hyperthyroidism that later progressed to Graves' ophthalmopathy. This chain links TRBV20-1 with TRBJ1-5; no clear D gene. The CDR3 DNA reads TGCAGTGCTACCCGGCGCCAAAATCAGCCCCAGCATTTT. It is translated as CSATRRQNQPQHF.